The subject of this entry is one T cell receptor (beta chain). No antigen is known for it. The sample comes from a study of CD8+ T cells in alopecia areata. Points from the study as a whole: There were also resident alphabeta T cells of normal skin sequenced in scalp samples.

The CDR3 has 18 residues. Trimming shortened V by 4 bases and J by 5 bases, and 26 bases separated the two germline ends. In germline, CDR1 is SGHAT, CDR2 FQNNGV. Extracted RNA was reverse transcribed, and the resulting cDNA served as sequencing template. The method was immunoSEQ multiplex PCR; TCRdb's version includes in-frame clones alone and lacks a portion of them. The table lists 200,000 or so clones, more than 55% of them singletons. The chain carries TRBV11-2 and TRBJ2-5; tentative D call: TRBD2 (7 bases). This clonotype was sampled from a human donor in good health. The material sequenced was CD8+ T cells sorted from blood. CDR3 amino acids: CASSCGIFFGGGRETQYF. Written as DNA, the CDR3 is TGTGCCAGCAGCTGTGGAATTTTCTTTGGCGGGGGCAGGGAGACCCAGTACTTC.